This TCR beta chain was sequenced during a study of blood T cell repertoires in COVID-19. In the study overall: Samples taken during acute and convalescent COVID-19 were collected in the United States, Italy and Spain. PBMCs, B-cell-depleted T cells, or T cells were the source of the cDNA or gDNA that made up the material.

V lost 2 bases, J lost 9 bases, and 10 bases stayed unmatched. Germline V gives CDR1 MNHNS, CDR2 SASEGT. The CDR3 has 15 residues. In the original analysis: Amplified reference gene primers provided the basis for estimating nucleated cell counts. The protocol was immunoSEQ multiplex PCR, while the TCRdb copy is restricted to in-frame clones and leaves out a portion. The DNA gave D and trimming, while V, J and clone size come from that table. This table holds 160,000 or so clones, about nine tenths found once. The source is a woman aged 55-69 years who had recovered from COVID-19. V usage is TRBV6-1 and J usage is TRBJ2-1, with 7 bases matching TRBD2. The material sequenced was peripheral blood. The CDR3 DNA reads TGTGCCAGCAGTGAACTGGGGGGGGATCGGATTGAGCAGTTCTTC. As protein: CASSELGGDRIEQFF.